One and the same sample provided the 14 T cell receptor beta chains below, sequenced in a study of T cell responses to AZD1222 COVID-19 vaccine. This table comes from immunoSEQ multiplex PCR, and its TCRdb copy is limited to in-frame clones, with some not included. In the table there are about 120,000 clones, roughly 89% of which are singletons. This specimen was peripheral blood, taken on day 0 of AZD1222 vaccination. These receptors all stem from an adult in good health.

CDR3 DNA sequence: TGTGCCAGCAGCGTAGGGCGGCACCCAGATACGCAGTATTTT. Its protein product is CASSVGRHPDTQYF. This chain joins TRBV9 and TRBJ2-3, with D unresolved. CDR1 is SGDLS and CDR2 is YYNGEE in the germline V gene. V dropped 0 bases and J dropped 4 bases, with 9 bases sitting between them. This CDR3 has 14 residues.

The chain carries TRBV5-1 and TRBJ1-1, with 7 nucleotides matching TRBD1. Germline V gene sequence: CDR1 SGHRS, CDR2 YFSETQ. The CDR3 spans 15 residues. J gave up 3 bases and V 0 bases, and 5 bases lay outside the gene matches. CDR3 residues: CASSLGQGEDTEAFF. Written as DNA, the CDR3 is TGCGCCAGCAGCTTGGGTCAGGGGGAAGACACTGAAGCTTTCTTT.

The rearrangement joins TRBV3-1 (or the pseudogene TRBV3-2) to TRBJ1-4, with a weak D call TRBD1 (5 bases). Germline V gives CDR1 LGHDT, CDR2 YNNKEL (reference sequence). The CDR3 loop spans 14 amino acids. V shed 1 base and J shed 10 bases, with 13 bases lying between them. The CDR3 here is CASSQGGAGGKLFF. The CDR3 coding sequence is TGTGCCAGCAGCCAAGGAGGAGCCGGGGGAAAACTGTTTTTT.

CDR3 sequence (DNA): TGTGCCAGCAGCCTGGTACTAGCGTCTATGGCAGATACGCAGTATTTT. It is translated as CASSLVLASMADTQYF. This chain links TRBV5-4 with TRBJ2-3, with 7 bases that match TRBD2. V lost 4 bases to trimming and J lost 4 bases; unmatched junction nucleotides: 12. Germline CDR1 is SGHNT and CDR2 is YYREEE (reference sequence). The CDR3 spans 16 residues.

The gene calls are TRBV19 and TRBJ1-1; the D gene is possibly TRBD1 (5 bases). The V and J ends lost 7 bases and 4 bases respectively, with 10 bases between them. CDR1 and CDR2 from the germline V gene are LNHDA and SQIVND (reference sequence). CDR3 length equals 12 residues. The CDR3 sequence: CASNTGFTEAFF. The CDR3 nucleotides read TGTGCCAGTAATACAGGTTTCACTGAAGCTTTCTTT.

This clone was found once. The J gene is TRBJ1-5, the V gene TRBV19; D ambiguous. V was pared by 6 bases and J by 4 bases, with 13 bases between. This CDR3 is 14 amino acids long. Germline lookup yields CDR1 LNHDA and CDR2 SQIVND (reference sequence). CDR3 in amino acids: CASSWGGSNQPQHF. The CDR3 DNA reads TGTGCCAGTAGCTGGGGAGGGAGTAATCAGCCCCAGCATTTT.

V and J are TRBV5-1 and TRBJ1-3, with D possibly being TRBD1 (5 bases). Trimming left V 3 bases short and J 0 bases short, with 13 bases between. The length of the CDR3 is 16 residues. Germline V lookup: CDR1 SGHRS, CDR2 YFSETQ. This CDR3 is CASSSQGIDSGNTIYF. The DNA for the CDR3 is TGCGCCAGCAGCTCCCAGGGTATAGACTCTGGAAACACCATATATTTT.

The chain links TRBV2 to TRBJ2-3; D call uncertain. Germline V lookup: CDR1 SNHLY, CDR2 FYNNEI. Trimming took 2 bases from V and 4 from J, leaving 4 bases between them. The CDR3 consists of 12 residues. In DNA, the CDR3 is TGTGCCAGCAGTGAACTGGCAGATACGCAGTATTTT. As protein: CASSELADTQYF.

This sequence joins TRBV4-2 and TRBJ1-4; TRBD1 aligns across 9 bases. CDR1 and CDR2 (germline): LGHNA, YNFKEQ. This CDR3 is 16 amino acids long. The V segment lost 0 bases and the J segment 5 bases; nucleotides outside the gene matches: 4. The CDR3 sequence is CASSQDGGTGNEKLFF. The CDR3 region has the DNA TGTGCCAGCAGCCAAGATGGCGGGACAGGGAATGAAAAACTGTTTTTT.

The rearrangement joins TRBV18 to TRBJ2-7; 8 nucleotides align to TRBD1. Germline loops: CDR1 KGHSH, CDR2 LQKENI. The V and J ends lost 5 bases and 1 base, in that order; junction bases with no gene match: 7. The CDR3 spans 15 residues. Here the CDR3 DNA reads TGTGCCAGCTCAGCGGACAGGGTAAGATCCTACGAGCAGTACTTC. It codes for CASSADRVRSYEQYF.

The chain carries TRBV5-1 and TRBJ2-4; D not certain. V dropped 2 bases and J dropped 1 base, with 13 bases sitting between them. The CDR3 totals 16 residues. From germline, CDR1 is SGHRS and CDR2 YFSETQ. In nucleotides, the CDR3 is TGCGCCAGCAGCTTAAGAGGATGGCAGGCCAAAAACATTCAGTACTTC. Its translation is CASSLRGWQAKNIQYF.

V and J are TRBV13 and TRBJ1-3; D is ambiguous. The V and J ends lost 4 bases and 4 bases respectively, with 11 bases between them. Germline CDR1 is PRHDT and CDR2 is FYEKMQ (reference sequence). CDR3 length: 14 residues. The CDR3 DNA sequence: TGTGCCAGCAGCTCTCGGACGTTAGGAAACACCATATATTTT. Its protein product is CASSSRTLGNTIYF.

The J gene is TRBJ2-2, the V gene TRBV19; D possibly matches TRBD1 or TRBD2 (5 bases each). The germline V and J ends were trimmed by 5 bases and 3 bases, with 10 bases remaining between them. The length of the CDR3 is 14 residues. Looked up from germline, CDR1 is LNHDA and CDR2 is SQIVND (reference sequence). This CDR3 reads CASSPGTYTGELFF. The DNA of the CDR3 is TGTGCCAGTAGTCCCGGGACCTACACCGGGGAGCTGTTTTTT.

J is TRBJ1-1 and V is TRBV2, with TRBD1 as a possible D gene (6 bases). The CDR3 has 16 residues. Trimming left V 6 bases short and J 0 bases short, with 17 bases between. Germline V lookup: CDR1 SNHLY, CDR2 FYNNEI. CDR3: CASREGVSNMNTEAFF. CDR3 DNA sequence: TGTGCCAGCAGGGAGGGGGTTAGTAATATGAACACTGAAGCTTTCTTT. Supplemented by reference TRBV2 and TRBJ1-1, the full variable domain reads EPEVTQTPSHQVTQMGQEVILRCVPISNHLYFYWYRQILGQKVEFLVSFYNNEISEKSEIFDDQFSVERPDGSNFTLKIRSTKLEDSAMYFCASREGVSNMNTEAFFGQGTRLTVV.